Presented here are 14 T cell receptor beta chains from one specimen sequenced in a study of glioma-infiltrating T cells. Amplification of TCR alpha and beta CDR3 regions from RNA used iRepertoire nested multiplex PCR. MiXCR was run by TCRdb on the multiplex PCR reads, yielding one entry per CDR3 protein. The sample yields under 200,000 distinct CDR3 sequences, more than 35% seen once. The sequenced sample consisted of glioma tissue, nonneoplastic brain tissue, or PBMCs (not recorded which). Receptors were obtained from a human donor with low-grade glioma or glioblastoma, undergoing nonglioma brain surgery, or in good health (not recorded which).

A note on this clonotype: This may arise from a read error, as a much more abundant clone is one base away. CDR3 protein: CASGQDAPEETQYF. The DNA of the CDR3 is TGTGCCAGCGGCCAAGACGCACCTGAAGAGACCCAGTACTTC. J is TRBJ2-5 and V is TRBV11-2; unclear D gene. Trimming shortened V by 8 bases and J by 3 bases, and 16 bases separated the two germline ends. CDR3 length: 14 amino acids. CDR1 is SGHAT and CDR2 is FQNNGV in the germline V gene.

Ten or more counts support this clonotype. The genes are TRBV6-1 and TRBJ1-5; D is uncertain. This CDR3 contains 14 residues. V was trimmed by 1 base and J by 7 bases, leaving 11 bases between them. Germline lookup yields CDR1 MNHNS and CDR2 SASEGT. The CDR3 region is CASSEGRSGQPQHF. CDR3 coding DNA: TGTGCCAGCAGTGAAGGGAGGAGTGGGCAGCCCCAGCATTTT.

A note on this clonotype: At one of its ends the junction is not consistent with the germline gene, which may arise from a read error. The CDR3 DNA reads TGTGCCAGCAGTTCGCCCGGGACTAGAGGGAGCAATGAGGAGTTCTTC. Amino acid sequence: CASSSPGTRGSNEEFF. This chain uses TRBV28 with TRBJ2-1, with 8 bases identical to TRBD2. CDR3 length: 16 residues. Germline CDR1 and CDR2: MDHEN and SYDVKM.

This CDR3 is CASSYSTCIVQNTEAFF. Here the CDR3 DNA reads TGTGCCAGTAGTTACTCGACCTGTATAGTACAGAACACTGAAGCTTTCTTT. This rearrangement joins TRBV19 to TRBJ1-1, with unresolved D. The germline V and J ends were trimmed by 5 bases and 1 base, with 20 bases remaining between them. The length of the CDR3 is 17 residues. CDR1 is LNHDA and CDR2 is SQIVND in the germline V gene (reference sequence).

The chain has TRBV9 and TRBJ2-1; D gene unclear. Trimming shortened V by 4 bases and J by 6 bases, and 14 bases separated the two germline ends. This CDR3 is 14 amino acids long. The germline V gene has CDR1 SGDLS and CDR2 YYNGEE. The CDR3 nucleotides read TGTGCCAGCAGCTCCAGAAGTAGCTTCAATGAGCAGTTCTTC. This encodes CASSSRSSFNEQFF.

In regard to this clonotype: One end of the junction does not line up with germline, which may come from a read error. The chain uses TRBV20-1 and TRBJ2-5, with D possibly matching TRBD2 (5 bases). Germline-derived CDR1 and CDR2 are DFQATT and SNEGSKA (reference sequence). This CDR3 spans 16 amino acids. The CDR3 nucleotides are TGCGGTGCTAGTCCCTTAAGAGGCGGGCGCCAAGAGACCAAGTACTTC. Residues: CGASPLRGGRQETKYF.

This clonotype was recorded at least ten times. The genes are TRBV27 and TRBJ2-1; D not certain. The CDR3 contains 15 residues. V lost 5 bases and J lost 2, with 13 bases in between. Germline lookup yields CDR1 MNHEY and CDR2 SMNVEV (reference sequence). The CDR3 DNA reads TGTGCCAGCAGTATGCGGCAGTACACCTACAATGAGCAGTTCTTC. Its protein is CASSMRQYTYNEQFF.

This clonotype was picked up many times. V and J are TRBV6-1 and TRBJ2-3; D may be TRBD2 (5 bases). The CDR3 loop spans 16 amino acids. V was shortened by 5 bases and J by 0 bases, with 15 bases between the two germline ends. Per germline, CDR1 MNHNS and CDR2 SASEGT. CDR3 sequence reads: CASSSRTGISTDTQYF. The CDR3 nucleotides are TGTGCCAGCAGTTCCCGGACGGGAATCAGCACAGATACGCAGTATTTT.

To note about this clonotype: A much larger clonotype is one base distant, so this may be a read error. This chain joins TRBV20-1 and TRBJ2-7, with D possibly matching TRBD2 (6 bases). The CDR3 runs 14 residues. Germline lookup yields CDR1 DFQATT and CDR2 SNEGSKA (reference sequence). Trimming removed 2 bases from V and 2 bases from J, with 13 bases in between. CDR3 protein: CSARKLSGAYEQYF. The CDR3 DNA reads TGCAGTGCTAGAAAACTATCGGGGGCCTACGAGCAGTACTTC.

The rearrangement joins TRBV6-2 or TRBV6-3 to TRBJ2-7; 7 bases map to TRBD1. CDR3 size: 16 residues. The V gene's germline CDR1 is MNHEY and CDR2 SVGEGT. The CDR3 DNA follows: TGTGTCACCCCTCGGGCTGAGACAGGGAACCTTTACGAGCAGTACTTC. Translating gives CVTPRAETGNLYEQYF.

This clonotype turned up a few times. The rearrangement links TRBV18 to TRBJ1-6; 7 bases are shared with TRBD1. Germline trimming cut 3 bases from V and 8 bases from J; bases unmatched to any gene: 4. The CDR3 extends over 14 amino acids. The germline V gene has CDR1 KGHSH and CDR2 LQKENI. CDR3 sequence reads: CASSPSQGDSPLHF. For the CDR3, the DNA is TGTGCCAGCTCACCCAGCCAGGGGGATTCACCCCTCCACTTT. Combining the CDR3 with reference TRBV18 and TRBJ1-6 gives the whole variable domain NAGVMQNPRHLVRRRGQEARLRCSPMKGHSHVYWYRQLPEEGLKFMVYLQKENIIDESGMPKERFSAEFPKEGPSILRIQQVVRGDSAAYFCASSPSQGDSPLHFGNGTRLTVT.

Note on this clonotype: This CDR3 fails to terminate in the conserved phenylalanine or tryptophan, so it likely reflects a read error. V is TRBV3-1 and J is TRBJ2-1; D gene uncertain. V was clipped by 0 bases and J by 3 bases, with 12 bases between them. The CDR3 consists of 16 residues. In germline, CDR1 is LGHDT, CDR2 YNNKEL (reference sequence). CDR3: CASSQDSSVYYNEQFL. CDR3 DNA: TGTGCCAGCAGCCAAGATTCCAGCGTATACTACAATGAGCAGTTCTTA.

Note on this clonotype: A read error may be the cause here, since a much bigger clone is one base away. This chain links TRBV28 with TRBJ1-1, with D possibly being TRBD1 (5 bases). Germline CDR1 is MDHEN and CDR2 is SYDVKM. With 1 base removed from V and 3 bases from J, the gap between germline ends came to 15 bases. The CDR3 has 16 amino acids. The CDR3 region is CASSLSHSQVDTEAFF. In DNA form, the CDR3 reads TGTGCCAGCAGTTTATCCCATTCACAGGTGGACACTGAAGCTTTCTTT.

Turning to this clonotype: The junction shows a germline mismatch at one end, possibly a read error. This chain links TRBV6-9 with TRBJ1-5, with no clear D. This CDR3 region has 13 residues. CDR1 is MNHGY and CDR2 is SVAAGI in the germline V gene. The CDR3 loop reads CASSSGLNHPQHF. CDR3 nucleotides: TGTGCCAGCAGTTCCGGTTTGAATCATCCCCAGCATTTT.